This TCR beta chain came from a study of OX40 agonist ivuxolimab in advanced cancers. As for the study in general: An agonistic human IgG2 monoclonal antibody against OX40 (CD134) was given. The dose-escalation group included hepatocellular carcinoma, melanoma, renal cell carcinoma and head and neck cancer. Broader study findings: By week 6 at 0.1 to 3.0 mg/kg, blood CD4+ and CD8+ T cells had expanded clonally.

Comment on this clone: The antigen remains undetermined. This CDR3 is also generated by other DNA sequences in the sample.

Profiling relied on immunoSEQ multiplex PCR, and the TCRdb table lists in-frame clones only, not all of them. Of about 56,000 clones in the sample, roughly four fifths were seen once. The CDR3 contains 13 residues. The germline CDR1 and CDR2 sequences are SEHNR and FQNEAQ (reference sequence). V lost 1 base to trimming and J lost 7 bases, with 8 bases between them. J is TRBJ1-5 and V is TRBV7-9; a possible D gene is TRBD1 (5 bases). This TCR was sampled from an adult with an advanced solid tumor such as melanoma, head and neck, liver or kidney cancer. The source material was CD4+ or CD8+ T cells sorted from blood, sampled in a trial of the OX40 agonist ivuxolimab. CDR3 nucleotides: TGTGCCAGCAGCTTAGAGGGGTTCCAGCCCCAGCATTTT. Amino acids: CASSLEGFQPQHF.